This T cell receptor beta chain was sequenced for a study of blood T cell repertoires in COVID-19. Study details: The United States, Italy and Spain supplied acute and convalescent COVID-19 samples. The cDNA or gDNA used as material had been derived from T cells, B-cell-depleted T cells, or PBMCs.

Original methodology: Estimation of nucleated cell counts was performed using reference gene primer amplification. Data came from immunoSEQ multiplex PCR; TCRdb stores just in-frame clones and leaves some out. D and trimming were read from the DNA, whereas the V and J calls and clone size are those reported in that table. The data show 100,000 to 130,000 clones, 90% to 95% seen once. V gave up 0 bases and J gave up 3 bases, with 12 bases separating them. The CDR3 loop spans 16 amino acids. Germline V gene lookup returns CDR1 SGDLS and CDR2 YYNGEE. The receptor was isolated from a woman aged 25-40 years with acute or convalescent COVID-19. Sample: peripheral blood. The chain employs TRBV9 and TRBJ2-2; no clear D. CDR3 in DNA: TGTGCCAGCAGCGTAGCAGCGCCCGAGGACACCGGGGAGCTGTTTTTT. Translation: CASSVAAPEDTGELFF.